This TCR beta chain appears in the sequencing data of a study of cytomegalovirus exposure and HLA in healthy donors. 60 Vbeta and 13 Jbeta primers were used in PCR. Profiled with immunoSEQ multiplex PCR; TCRdb holds only in-frame clones, not every one. In the table there are 100,000 to 150,000 clones, over 75% of which are singletons. The sequence came from a man aged 35-49 years in good health and CMV-seronegative. Sample: PBMCs.

The CDR3 nucleotides read TGTGCCAGCAGTTCGACAGGGGGGTACGAGCAGTACTTC. Its protein is CASSSTGGYEQYF. V gene TRBV6-5 combines with J gene TRBJ2-7, with 9 bases aligning to TRBD1. The CDR3 runs 13 residues. Germline CDR1 and CDR2: MNHEY and SVGAGI. V dropped 4 bases and J dropped 4; count of bases not matched to a gene: 2.